This TCR beta chain derives from a study of blood T cells in healthy people across ages. PCR was performed a second time for roughly 7 to 11 cycles using a sample-barcoded 5' primer and a J-beta primer mix. TCRdb used MiXCR to reprocess the 5' RACE reads, holding one entry per CDR3 protein. This sample has 1.5 million to 2 million distinct CDR3 sequences, with around 40% found just once. As for this clonotype: What it binds is unknown.

Study outcomes and limitations: A strong correlation between TCR beta diversity and naive T cell percentage was seen.

Sequencing input: blood. The clonotype was recovered from a human donor in good health.

The CDR3 DNA sequence: TGTGCCAGCAGCTTACGATGGGAAGGTGAAGGTCCACTCTCCTACAATGAGCAGTTCTTC. Its translation: CASSLRWEGEGPLSYNEQFF. The rearrangement links TRBV7-9 to TRBJ2-1, with D unresolved. The CDR3 totals 20 residues. Trimming pared 2 bases from V and 0 bases from J, leaving 23 bases between. In germline, CDR1 is SEHNR, CDR2 FQNEAQ (reference sequence).